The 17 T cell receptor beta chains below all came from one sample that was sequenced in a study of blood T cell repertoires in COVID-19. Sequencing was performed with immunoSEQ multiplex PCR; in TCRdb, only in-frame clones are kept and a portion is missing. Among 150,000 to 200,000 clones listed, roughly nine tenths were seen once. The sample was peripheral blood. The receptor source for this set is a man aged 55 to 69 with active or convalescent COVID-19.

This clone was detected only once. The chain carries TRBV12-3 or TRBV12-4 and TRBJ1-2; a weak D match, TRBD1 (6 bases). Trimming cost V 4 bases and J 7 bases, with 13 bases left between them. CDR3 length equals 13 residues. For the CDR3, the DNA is TGTGCCAGCAGTTCCAAAAACAGGGTTGGCTACACCTTC. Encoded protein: CASSSKNRVGYTF.

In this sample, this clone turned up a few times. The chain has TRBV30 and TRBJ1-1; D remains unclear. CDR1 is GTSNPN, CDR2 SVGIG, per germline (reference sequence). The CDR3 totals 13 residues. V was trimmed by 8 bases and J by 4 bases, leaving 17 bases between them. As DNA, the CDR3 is TGTGCCCGAAATCGGGGTCGTGGCACTGAAGCTTTCTTT. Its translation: CARNRGRGTEAFF.

The CDR3 sequence is CASSPSGRGGNTEAFF. In nucleotides, the CDR3 is TGTGCCAGCTCACCTTCGGGCCGCGGAGGGAACACTGAAGCTTTCTTT. The chain carries TRBV18 and TRBJ1-1; D gene ambiguous. From germline, CDR1 is KGHSH and CDR2 LQKENI. V was clipped by 3 bases and J by 1 base, with 15 bases between them. The CDR3 has 16 residues.

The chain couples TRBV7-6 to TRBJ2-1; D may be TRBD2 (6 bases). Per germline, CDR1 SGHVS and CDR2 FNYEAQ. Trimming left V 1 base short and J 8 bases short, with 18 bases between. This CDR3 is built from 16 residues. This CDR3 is CASSLGIWRESDEQFF. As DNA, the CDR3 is TGTGCCAGCAGCTTAGGTATATGGAGGGAGTCAGATGAGCAGTTCTTC.

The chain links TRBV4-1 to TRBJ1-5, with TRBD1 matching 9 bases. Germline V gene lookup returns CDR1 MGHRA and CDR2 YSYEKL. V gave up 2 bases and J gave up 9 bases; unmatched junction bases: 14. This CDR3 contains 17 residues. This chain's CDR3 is CASSQLPLGTGLWPQHF. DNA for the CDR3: TGCGCCAGCAGCCAACTCCCCTTGGGGACAGGGCTTTGGCCCCAGCATTTT.

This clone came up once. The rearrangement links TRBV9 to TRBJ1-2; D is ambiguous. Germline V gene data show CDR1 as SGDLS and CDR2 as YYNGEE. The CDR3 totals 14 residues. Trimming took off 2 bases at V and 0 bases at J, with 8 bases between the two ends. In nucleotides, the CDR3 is TGTGCCAGCAGCGTCGGGATTTCTAACTATGGCTACACCTTC. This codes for CASSVGISNYGYTF.

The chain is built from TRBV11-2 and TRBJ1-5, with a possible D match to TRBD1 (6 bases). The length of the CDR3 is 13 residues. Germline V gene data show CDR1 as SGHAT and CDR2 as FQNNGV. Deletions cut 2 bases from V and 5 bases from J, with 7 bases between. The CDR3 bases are TGTGCCAGCAGCTTAAACAGGGATCAGCCCCAGCATTTT. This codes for CASSLNRDQPQHF.

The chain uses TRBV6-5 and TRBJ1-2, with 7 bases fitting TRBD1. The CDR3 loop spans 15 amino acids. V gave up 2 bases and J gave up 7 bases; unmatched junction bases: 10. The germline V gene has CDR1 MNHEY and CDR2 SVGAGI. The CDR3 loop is CASSYPGQAPSGYTF. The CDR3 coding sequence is TGTGCCAGCAGTTACCCCGGACAGGCCCCAAGTGGCTACACCTTC.

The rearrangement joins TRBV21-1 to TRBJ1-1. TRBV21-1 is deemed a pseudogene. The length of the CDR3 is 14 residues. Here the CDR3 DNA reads TGTGCCAGCAGCAAAGCAGCGGAGAACACTGAAGCTTTCTTT. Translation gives CASSKAAENTEAFF.

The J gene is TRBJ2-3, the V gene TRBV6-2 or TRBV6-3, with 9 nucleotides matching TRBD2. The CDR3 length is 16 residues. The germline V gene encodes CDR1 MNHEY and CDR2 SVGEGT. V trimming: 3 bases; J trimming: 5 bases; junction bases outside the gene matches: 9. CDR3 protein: CASSYAVAGVGDTQYF. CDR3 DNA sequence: TGTGCCAGCAGTTATGCGGTAGCGGGAGTTGGAGATACGCAGTATTTT.

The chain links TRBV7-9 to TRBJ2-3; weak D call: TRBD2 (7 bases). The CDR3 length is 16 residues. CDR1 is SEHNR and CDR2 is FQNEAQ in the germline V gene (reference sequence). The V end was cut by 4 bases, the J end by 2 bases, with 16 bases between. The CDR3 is CASSSRGAGFTDTQYF. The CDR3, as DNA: TGTGCCAGCAGCTCCCGGGGGGCTGGGTTCACAGATACGCAGTATTTT. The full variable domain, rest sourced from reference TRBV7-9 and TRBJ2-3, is DTGVSQNPRHKITKRGQNVTFRCDPISEHNRLYWYRQTLGQGPEFLTYFQNEAQLEKSRLLSDRFSAERPKGSFSTLEIQRTEQGDSAMYLCASSSRGAGFTDTQYFGPGTRLTVL.

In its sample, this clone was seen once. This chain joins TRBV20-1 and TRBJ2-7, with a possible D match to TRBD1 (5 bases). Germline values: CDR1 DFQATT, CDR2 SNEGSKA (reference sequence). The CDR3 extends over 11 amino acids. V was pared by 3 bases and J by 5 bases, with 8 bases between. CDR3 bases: TGCAGTGCTAGCCAGACAGACGAGCAGTACTTC. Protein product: CSASQTDEQYF.

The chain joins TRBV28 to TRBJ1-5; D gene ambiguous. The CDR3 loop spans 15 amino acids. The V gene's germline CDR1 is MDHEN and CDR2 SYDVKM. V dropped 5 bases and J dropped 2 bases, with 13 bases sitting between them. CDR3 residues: CASSGQATGNQPQHF. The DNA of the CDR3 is TGTGCCAGCAGTGGCCAGGCCACGGGCAATCAGCCCCAGCATTTT.

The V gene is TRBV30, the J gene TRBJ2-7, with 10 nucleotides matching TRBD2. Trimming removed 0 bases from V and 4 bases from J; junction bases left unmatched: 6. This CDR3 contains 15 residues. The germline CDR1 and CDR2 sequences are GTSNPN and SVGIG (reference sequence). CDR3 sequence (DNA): TGTGCCTGGAGTGTGGCTAGCGGGAGAACTTACGAGCAGTACTTC. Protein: CAWSVASGRTYEQYF. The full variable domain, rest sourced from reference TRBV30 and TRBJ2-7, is SQTIHQWPATLVQPVGSPLSLECTVEGTSNPNLYWYRQAAGRGLQLLFYSVGIGQISSEVPQNLSASRPQDRQFILSSKKLLLSDSGFYLCAWSVASGRTYEQYFGPGTRLTVT.

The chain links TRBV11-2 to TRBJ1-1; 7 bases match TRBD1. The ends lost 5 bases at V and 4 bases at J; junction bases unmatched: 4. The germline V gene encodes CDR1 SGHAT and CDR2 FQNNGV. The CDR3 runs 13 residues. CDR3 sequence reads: CASSRGQFTEAFF. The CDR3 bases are TGTGCCAGCAGCAGGGGACAGTTCACTGAAGCTTTCTTT.

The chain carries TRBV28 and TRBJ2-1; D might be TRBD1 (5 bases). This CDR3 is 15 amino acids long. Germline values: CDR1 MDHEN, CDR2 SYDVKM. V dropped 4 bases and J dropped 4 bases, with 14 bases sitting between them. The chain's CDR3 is CASSSLRTPYNEQFF. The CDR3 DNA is TGTGCCAGCAGTTCACTAAGGACACCTTACAATGAGCAGTTCTTC.

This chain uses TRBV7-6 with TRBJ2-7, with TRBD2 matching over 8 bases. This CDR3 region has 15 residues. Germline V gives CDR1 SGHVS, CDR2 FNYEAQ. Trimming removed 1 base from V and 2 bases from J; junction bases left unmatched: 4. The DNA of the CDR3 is TGTGCCAGCAGCTTAGTTACTAGCGGCACCTACGAGCAGTACTTC. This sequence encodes CASSLVTSGTYEQYF.